This T cell receptor beta chain was recovered during a study of cytomegalovirus exposure and HLA in healthy donors. Study background: Roughly 85 million unique TCRs from HLA-typed donors were held in an early release of data.

Study-wide results and caveats: Per a prior analysis, the majority of TCR beta V segments were productive roughly 87% or roughly 30% of the time. With later analysis, a missense DCLRE1C variant became linked to TCR beta V- and J-gene trimming.

The PCR ran on 60 Vbeta and 13 Jbeta primers. TCRdb keeps only in-frame clones here, not all; method: immunoSEQ multiplex PCR. The sample includes 85,000 to 90,000 clones, 85% of them seen just once. This clone was found once. Antigen unknown. This TCR derives from a man in his forties in good health and CMV-seropositive. The sequenced sample consisted of PBMCs.

The CDR3 DNA is TGTGCCAGCAGCTTCGGTGCGAGGGAGGAGCAGTTCTTC. It yields the protein CASSFGAREEQFF. This rearrangement joins TRBV7-2 to TRBJ2-1; possible D gene TRBD2, 5 bases. There are 13 residues in the CDR3. Per germline, CDR1 SGHTA and CDR2 FQGNSA. Trimming stripped 3 bases from V and 10 bases from J, with 13 bases between.